The 10 T cell receptor beta chains below were found in one sample sequenced in a study of blood T cells in healthy people across ages. Alongside a J-beta primer mix, a sample-barcoded 5' primer served in a second PCR lasting 7 to 11 cycles. TCRdb ran MiXCR on the 5' RACE reads and lists one entry per CDR3 protein. The top ten clones hold roughly 8% of a sample with 1.5 million to 2 million distinct CDR3 sequences, over 25% of them seen once. The sequenced material came from blood. The receptors were sampled from a woman younger than 45 in good health.

A note on this clonotype: A much larger clone differs by one base, so this may be a read error. The chain joins TRBV29-1 to TRBJ2-1; D is possibly TRBD1 or TRBD2 (7 bases each). The CDR3 extends over 11 amino acids. Per germline, CDR1 SQVTM and CDR2 ANQGSEA. Here the CDR3 reads CSLSGGGERFF. The CDR3 region has the DNA TGCAGCCTCTCAGGGGGGGGTGAGCGGTTCTTC.

This clonotype was seen only a few times. V gene TRBV5-6 combines with J gene TRBJ2-3; 8 nucleotides agree with TRBD2. V shed 0 bases, J shed 2 bases, and the junction held 8 bases outside the gene matches. The CDR3 consists of 17 residues. In germline, CDR1 is SGHDT, CDR2 YYEEEE. The CDR3 DNA reads as TGTGCCAGCAGCTTGGCAGGGGCGGGGGGCCCCACAGATACGCAGTATTTT. Translation: CASSLAGAGGPTDTQYF. The full variable domain, completed using reference TRBV5-6 and TRBJ2-3, is DAGVTQSPTHLIKTRGQQVTLRCSPKSGHDTVSWYQQALGQGPQFIFQYYEEEERQRGNFPDRFSGHQFPNYSSELNVNALLLGDSALYLCASSLAGAGGPTDTQYFGPGTRLTVL.

On this clonotype itself: A much larger clone is a single base away; this may be a read error. This chain uses TRBV7-6 with TRBJ2-7; no clear D gene. Trimming took 0 bases from V and 6 from J, leaving 6 bases between them. CDR1 is SGHVS, CDR2 FNYEAQ, per germline. The CDR3 is made up of 12 amino acids. The CDR3 nucleotides are TGTGCCAGCAGCTTAGCGGACGCCGAGCAGTACTTC. It is translated as CASSLADAEQYF.

In its sample, this clonotype was seen a few times. The chain carries TRBV3-1 and TRBJ2-3, with 13 bases that match TRBD2. The junction had 8 bases not matched to a gene; V was cut back by 4 bases and J by 4 bases. The CDR3 sequence is 17 residues long. Germline CDR1 is LGHDT and CDR2 is YNNKEL (reference sequence). The CDR3 DNA follows: TGTGCCAGCAGCCTCGGACTAGCGGGAGTGGTTGCAGATACGCAGTATTTT. Its translation: CASSLGLAGVVADTQYF.

The chain couples TRBV19 to TRBJ1-1; D is unclear. The length of the CDR3 is 11 residues. Trimming removed 3 bases at V and 5 bases at J, with 4 bases between. Germline assignment: CDR1 LNHDA and CDR2 SQIVND (reference sequence). This CDR3 is CASSIETEAFF. In nucleotides, the CDR3 is TGTGCCAGTAGTATTGAGACTGAAGCTTTCTTT. The entire variable domain, with the rest obtained from reference TRBV19 and TRBJ1-1, is as follows: DGGITQSPKYLFRKEGQNVTLSCEQNLNHDAMYWYRQDPGQGLRLIYYSQIVNDFQKGDIAEGYSVSREKKESFPLTVTSAQKNPTAFYLCASSIETEAFFGQGTRLTVV.

Regarding this clonotype: The junction and the germline gene differ at one end; a read error may be behind it. V and J are TRBV2 and TRBJ1-2; D unresolved. From germline, CDR1 is SNHLY and CDR2 FYNNEI. This CDR3 comprises 13 residues. CDR3 loop: CTSSESVGYGYTF. CDR3 DNA: TGTACCAGCAGTGAAAGTGTAGGGTATGGCTACACCTTC.

This clonotype was detected only a few times. The rearrangement uses TRBV5-1 and TRBJ1-1; D ambiguous. Trimming cost V 2 bases and J 1 base, with 12 bases left between them. Germline V gives CDR1 SGHRS, CDR2 YFSETQ. The CDR3 consists of 15 residues. CDR3 sequence: CASSFMGGGNTEAFF. The CDR3 coding sequence is TGCGCCAGCAGCTTCATGGGTGGAGGGAACACTGAAGCTTTCTTT.

This clonotype has only a few counts. V is TRBV25-1 and J is TRBJ2-1; TRBD2 might be the D (6 bases). Trimming stripped 2 bases from V and 4 bases from J, with 12 bases between. Germline loops: CDR1 MGHDK, CDR2 SYGVNS. The CDR3 consists of 15 residues. The DNA of the CDR3 is TGTGCCAGCAGTGAAGCGGAGGGGCTGTACAATGAGCAGTTCTTC. Translating it yields CASSEAEGLYNEQFF.

This chain connects TRBV9 to TRBJ2-4; 9 bases match TRBD2. This CDR3 is 18 amino acids long. Germline V gene sequence: CDR1 SGDLS, CDR2 YYNGEE. V gave up 0 bases and J gave up 13 bases; unmatched junction bases: 20. For the CDR3, the DNA is TGTGCCAGCAGCGTAGAACTAGCGGGCTCCCTCATCTACAATGAGCAGTACTTC. Its translation: CASSVELAGSLIYNEQYF.

This clonotype was counted at least ten times. This chain joins TRBV6-6 and TRBJ2-1, with D possibly TRBD2 on 7 matching bases. Germline CDR1 and CDR2: MNHNY and SVGAGI (reference sequence). Trimming stripped 4 bases from V and 9 bases from J, with 13 bases between. The CDR3 length is 13 residues. This CDR3 is CASSFDGGPEQFF. Written as DNA, the CDR3 is TGTGCCAGCAGTTTCGACGGGGGGCCTGAGCAGTTCTTC.